This entry lists 28 T cell receptor beta chains sequenced from one sample in a study of cytomegalovirus exposure and HLA in healthy donors. PCR was performed using 60 Vbeta and 13 Jbeta primers. Some clones are missing from TCRdb's copy, which holds only in-frame ones; the method was immunoSEQ multiplex PCR. The table records 100,000 to 150,000 clones, approximately 85% of them present only once. The source material was PBMCs. Receptor source: a boy aged 5-17 years in good health and CMV-seronegative.

The chain links TRBV5-8 to TRBJ1-2; 10 positions match TRBD1. Trimming at V came to 5 bases and at J to 4 bases, leaving 14 bases not matched to a gene. This CDR3 has 17 residues. CDR1 is SGHTS and CDR2 is YDEGEE in the germline V gene. CDR3 DNA: TGTGCCAGCAGTTTTGAACGTCCGGGACAGGGGTTCTATGGCTACACCTTC. Translation gives CASSFERPGQGFYGYTF.

J is TRBJ2-3 and V is TRBV6-5; D unresolved. CDR1 is MNHEY, CDR2 SVGAGI, per germline. V was trimmed by 2 bases and J by 1 base, leaving 10 bases between them. The CDR3 length is 15 residues. The CDR3 sequence is CASSYRELGTDTQYF. In DNA form, the CDR3 reads TGTGCCAGCAGTTACAGAGAGTTGGGCACAGATACGCAGTATTTT.

The genes are TRBV11-2 and TRBJ2-2; 9 nucleotides match TRBD1. The CDR3 extends over 14 amino acids. The V gene's germline CDR1 is SGHAT and CDR2 FQNNGV. Germline trimming cut 3 bases from V and 6 bases from J; bases unmatched to any gene: 2. In nucleotides, the CDR3 is TGTGCCAGCAGCTTTCACAGGGGGCCCGGGGAGCTGTTTTTT. It codes for CASSFHRGPGELFF.

The sample holds a few counts of this clone. V and J are TRBV5-4 and TRBJ2-2; 11 positions match TRBD1. V shed 5 bases and J 7 bases; nucleotides not matched to a gene: 7. The germline gives CDR1 SGHNT, CDR2 YYREEE (reference sequence). The CDR3 has 15 amino acids. The CDR3 coding sequence is TGTGCCAGCAGTTACGGACAGGGGGCAGTCGGGGAGCTGTTTTTT. Translating gives CASSYGQGAVGELFF.

The rearrangement uses TRBV7-2 and TRBJ1-2; 8 bases are shared with TRBD1. V was clipped by 5 bases and J by 4 bases; unmatched bases: 6. Germline V gene sequence: CDR1 SGHTA, CDR2 FQGNSA. The CDR3 runs to 14 residues. The chain's CDR3 is CASSTRDRSYGYTF. CDR3 nucleotide sequence: TGTGCCAGCAGCACCCGGGACAGGTCCTATGGCTACACCTTC.

This chain connects TRBV19 to TRBJ2-2; 8 bases are shared with TRBD2. With 9 bases clipped from V and 5 bases from J, the junction kept 8 bases outside the gene matches. The germline V gene has CDR1 LNHDA and CDR2 SQIVND (reference sequence). This CDR3 is 14 amino acids long. The CDR3 region is CASSLAGLTGELFF. The CDR3 region has the DNA TGTGCCAGCTCCCTAGCGGGCTTAACCGGGGAGCTGTTTTTT.

The CDR3 DNA is TGTGCCAGCTCTCCCCGGGAGACCCAGTACTTC. Residues: CASSPRETQYF. V usage is TRBV18 and J usage is TRBJ2-5; unclear D gene. Trimming pared 6 bases from V and 5 bases from J, leaving 7 bases between. Germline V gives CDR1 KGHSH, CDR2 LQKENI. This CDR3 is built from 11 residues.

The table lists this clone with a few counts. The chain uses TRBV6-6 and TRBJ1-3, with 11 bases that match TRBD1. The V gene end was trimmed by 6 bases and the J gene end by 2 bases; junction bases not matched to a gene: 3. Germline V CDR1 and CDR2: MNHNY, SVGAGI (reference sequence). The CDR3 length is 15 residues. The CDR3: CASSTGQGAGNTIYF. The CDR3 DNA reads as TGTGCCAGCAGCACGGGACAGGGGGCTGGAAACACCATATATTTT.

The chain carries TRBV20-1 and TRBJ1-2; D remains ambiguous. The CDR3 spans 11 residues. Germline CDR1 DFQATT, CDR2 SNEGSKA (reference sequence). Trimming removed 0 bases from V and 8 bases from J, with 7 bases in between. DNA for the CDR3: TGCAGTGCTAGAGACCGGGGAGGCTACACCTTC. Its protein product is CSARDRGGYTF.

The chain uses TRBV7-8 and TRBJ2-5; 8 bases are a match to TRBD2. The trim removed 6 bases at V and 5 bases at J, leaving 8 bases unmatched. Germline lookup yields CDR1 SGHVS and CDR2 FQNEAQ. The CDR3 has 14 amino acids. CDR3 loop: CASSHPGLEETQYF. CDR3 nucleotide sequence: TGTGCCAGCAGTCATCCGGGACTAGAGGAGACCCAGTACTTC. The variable domain in full, with the rest retrieved from reference TRBV7-8 and TRBJ2-5, is GAGVSQSPRYKVAKRGQDVALRCDPISGHVSLFWYQQALGQGPEFLTYFQNEAQLDKSGLPSDRFFAERPEGSVSTLKIQRTQQEDSAVYLCASSHPGLEETQYFGPGTRLLVL.

This rearrangement joins TRBV29-1 to TRBJ2-1; D unresolved. Between the trimmed V and J ends, which lost 7 bases and 6 bases, there was a span of 16 bases. This CDR3 spans 13 amino acids. Germline V gene sequence: CDR1 SQVTM, CDR2 ANQGSEA. CDR3 in amino acids: CSGRLDLGNEQFF. The CDR3 nucleotides are TGCAGCGGCCGACTGGATCTCGGCAATGAGCAGTTCTTC.

This clone was counted a few times. The chain carries TRBV7-9 and TRBJ2-1; the D is unclear. Trimming pared 5 bases from V and 3 bases from J, leaving 11 bases between. The CDR3 extends over 14 amino acids. Germline V gene data show CDR1 as SEHNR and CDR2 as FQNEAQ (reference sequence). CDR3 coding DNA: TGTGCCAGCAGCCCTTTGCGGAGCTACAATGAGCAGTTCTTC. Protein: CASSPLRSYNEQFF.

This clone has just a few counts. The chain carries TRBV6-5 and TRBJ1-2; weak D call: TRBD1 (5 bases). This CDR3 is 14 amino acids long. Germline V lookup: CDR1 MNHEY, CDR2 SVGAGI. The V end lost 6 bases, the J end lost 7 bases, and 18 bases lay between the germline ends. CDR3 sequence: CASRKTESGIGYTF. The CDR3 bases are TGTGCCAGCAGAAAGACAGAGAGTGGAATTGGCTACACCTTC.

The chain combines TRBV7-5 with TRBJ2-5; the table gives TRBD1 as D, unverified against the DNA. TRBV7-5 is a recognized pseudogene. CDR3 length: 11 residues. The CDR3 reads CVRSPPKTQYF. The CDR3 DNA reads as TGTGTCAGAAGCCCCCCCAAGACCCAGTACTTC.

The rearrangement uses TRBV13 and TRBJ2-3; 7 nucleotides match TRBD2. The V gene end was trimmed by 4 bases and the J gene end by 0 bases; junction bases not matched to a gene: 7. The CDR3 is 16 amino acids. Germline V gene data show CDR1 as PRHDT and CDR2 as FYEKMQ (reference sequence). CDR3 region: CASSYPPGLSTDTQYF. DNA for the CDR3: TGTGCCAGCAGCTACCCCCCGGGACTAAGCACAGATACGCAGTATTTT. Based on the CDR3 plus reference TRBV13 and TRBJ2-3, the full variable domain is AAGVIQSPRHLIKEKRETATLKCYPIPRHDTVYWYQQGPGQDPQFLISFYEKMQSDKGSIPDRFSAQQFSDYHSELNMSSLELGDSALYFCASSYPPGLSTDTQYFGPGTRLTVL.

This chain links TRBV14 with TRBJ1-2; D is uncertain. This CDR3 is 14 amino acids long. Trimming shortened V by 0 bases and J by 4 bases, and 9 bases separated the two germline ends. Germline-derived CDR1 and CDR2 are SGHDN and FVKESK. CDR3 loop: CASSQDQGSYGYTF. The CDR3 region has the DNA TGTGCCAGCAGCCAAGATCAAGGGAGCTATGGCTACACCTTC.

The CDR3 is CASSLELGAYGYTF. Here the CDR3 DNA reads TGTGCCAGCAGCTTAGAATTAGGGGCCTATGGCTACACCTTC. This sequence joins TRBV7-2 and TRBJ1-2; D might be TRBD1 (5 bases). V was pared by 1 base and J by 4 bases, with 10 bases between. The CDR3 has 14 amino acids. Germline CDR1 is SGHTA and CDR2 is FQGNSA.

Written as DNA, the CDR3 is TGTGCCAGTAGTATGCCCGGCAGGGCCAATCAGCCCCAGCATTTT. Encoded protein: CASSMPGRANQPQHF. The chain employs TRBV19 and TRBJ1-5, with D perhaps matching TRBD1 (5 bases). CDR1 is LNHDA and CDR2 is SQIVND in the germline V gene (reference sequence). This CDR3 region has 15 residues. With 3 bases removed from V and 3 bases from J, the gap between germline ends came to 12 bases.

The J gene is TRBJ1-2, the V gene TRBV9; a possible D gene is TRBD1 (5 bases). Per germline, CDR1 SGDLS and CDR2 YYNGEE. The CDR3 runs 14 residues. V lost 3 bases and J 7 bases, leaving 16 bases between the germline ends. The CDR3: CASSEGRRVPGYTF. The CDR3 DNA reads as TGTGCCAGCAGCGAGGGGCGCAGGGTTCCTGGCTACACCTTC. Full variable domain (outside the CDR3, taken from reference TRBV9 and TRBJ1-2): DSGVTQTPKHLITATGQRVTLRCSPRSGDLSVYWYQQSLDQGLQFLIQYYNGEERAKGNILERFSAQQFPDLHSELNLSSLELGDSALYFCASSEGRRVPGYTFGSGTRLTVV.

The chain uses TRBV9 and TRBJ1-3, with 9 bases lining up with TRBD1. With 6 bases clipped from V and 4 bases from J, the junction kept 11 bases outside the gene matches. Germline loops: CDR1 SGDLS, CDR2 YYNGEE. The CDR3 is made up of 16 amino acids. CDR3 in amino acids: CASTPDVGTGGNTIYF. The CDR3, as DNA: TGTGCCAGCACCCCGGATGTCGGGACAGGGGGAAACACCATATATTTT.

The rearrangement links TRBV6-1 to TRBJ2-5; TRBD1 is a possible D gene (5 bases). The CDR3 totals 12 residues. Deletions cut 5 bases from V and 3 bases from J, with 7 bases between. Germline values: CDR1 MNHNS, CDR2 SASEGT. Here the CDR3 DNA reads TGTGCCAGCAGTCAGGGAAAAGAGACCCAGTACTTC. Its translation is CASSQGKETQYF.

The V call is TRBV6-5, the J call TRBJ2-5, with D possibly matching TRBD1 (6 bases). V lost 6 bases to trimming and J lost 5 bases, with 13 bases between them. Germline V lookup: CDR1 MNHEY, CDR2 SVGAGI. The CDR3 has 13 residues. In DNA, the CDR3 is TGTGCCAGCAGACAAACAGGGATGGAGACCCAGTACTTC. The encoded protein is CASRQTGMETQYF.

Note on this clone: The same CDR3 arises from other DNA sequences in this sample as well. The V gene is TRBV29-1, the J gene TRBJ2-1, with 10 nucleotides matching TRBD1. With 3 bases clipped from V and 8 bases from J, the junction kept 1 base outside the gene matches. This CDR3 comprises 12 residues. CDR1 SQVTM and CDR2 ANQGSEA come from the germline V gene. The CDR3 loop reads CSVEGTGDEQFF. The CDR3, as DNA: TGCAGCGTTGAGGGGACAGGGGATGAGCAGTTCTTC.

The chain combines TRBV6-4 with TRBJ2-2; the match to TRBD2 covers 9 bases. V lost 6 bases, J lost 4 bases, and 3 bases stayed unmatched. The CDR3 extends over 14 amino acids. The germline V gene has CDR1 MRHNA and CDR2 SNTAGT. The CDR3 here is CASRAGGGTGELFF. CDR3 coding DNA: TGTGCCAGCAGGGCGGGAGGGGGCACCGGGGAGCTGTTTTTT.

The gene calls are TRBV19 and TRBJ1-2; D is perhaps TRBD1 (6 bases). Germline values: CDR1 LNHDA, CDR2 SQIVND (reference sequence). Trimming removed 3 bases from V and 3 bases from J, with 11 bases in between. The CDR3 covers 14 residues. This chain's CDR3 is CASSIMSGDYGYTF. In DNA, the CDR3 is TGTGCCAGTAGTATTATGTCAGGGGACTATGGCTACACCTTC.

The chain uses TRBV7-7 and TRBJ1-5; no reliable D call. The CDR3 totals 18 residues. Germline CDR1 SSHAT, CDR2 FNYEAQ (reference sequence). V lost 5 bases and J 0 bases, leaving 20 bases between the germline ends. CDR3 nucleotide sequence: TGTGCCAGCAGCCCCCCGACGGTTAGACGGGATAGCAATCAGCCCCAGCATTTT. Amino acid sequence: CASSPPTVRRDSNQPQHF.

In nucleotides, the CDR3 is TGTGCCAGCAGGGCGGAGATCGGGGAGCTGTTTTTT. This translates into CASRAEIGELFF. The chain has TRBV6-1 and TRBJ2-2, with D unresolved. The CDR3 loop spans 12 amino acids. Per the germline V gene, CDR1 is MNHNS and CDR2 is SASEGT. V was shortened by 6 bases and J by 7 bases, with 9 bases between the two germline ends.

The chain is built from TRBV19 and TRBJ2-1; 8 bases are shared with TRBD2. Germline V gene sequence: CDR1 LNHDA, CDR2 SQIVND (reference sequence). The V gene end was trimmed by 1 base and the J gene end by 5 bases; junction bases not matched to a gene: 7. CDR3 size: 16 residues. This CDR3 reads CASSIVPSGGNNEQFF. In DNA, the CDR3 is TGTGCCAGTAGTATAGTCCCGAGCGGGGGAAACAATGAGCAGTTCTTC.